This record looks at one T cell receptor (beta chain) sequence and its context. Deletions cut 5 bases from V and 1 base from J, with 9 bases between. Germline V CDR1 and CDR2: SNHLY, FYNNEI. This CDR3 contains 14 residues. Under the authors' procedure: The assay estimated nucleated cells by amplifying reference gene primers. The protocol was immunoSEQ multiplex PCR, while the TCRdb copy is restricted to in-frame clones and leaves out a portion. V and J calls and clone size are given by that table; D and trimming were obtained from the DNA. The repertoire holds about 14,000 clones, around four fifths seen once, with approximately 17% in the top ten. This specimen comes from a study of blood T cell repertoires in COVID-19. Study-wide background: From the United States, Italy and Spain came samples of acute and convalescent COVID-19. PBMCs, B-cell-depleted T cells, or T cells provided the cDNA or gDNA that made up the material.

This TCR derives from a man in his forties or fifties with active or convalescent COVID-19. The chain joins TRBV2 to TRBJ1-5, with D perhaps TRBD1 (6 bases). Sequencing was performed on peripheral blood. The CDR3 nucleotides are TGTGCCAGCAGTCGAGGACAGAGCAATCAGCCCCAGCATTTT. Translation gives CASSRGQSNQPQHF.